This T cell receptor beta chain originates from a study of cytomegalovirus exposure and HLA in healthy donors. PCR amplification relied on 60 Vbeta primers (plus 13 Jbeta primers). Profiling relied on immunoSEQ multiplex PCR, and the TCRdb table lists in-frame clones only, not all of them. The table lists around 100,000 clones, approximately 70% of them singletons. General observations from the study: For TCR beta chains, V- and J-gene trimming was later linked to a missense DCLRE1C variant. Most of the CMV-associated TCR beta chains (in a later analysis) appeared to be HLA-restricted. Cytomegalovirus association was assigned to 170 or so TCR beta chains.

The germline CDR1 and CDR2 sequences are ENHRY and SYGVKD. The CDR3 contains 14 residues. With 7 bases clipped from V and 5 bases from J, the junction kept 8 bases outside the gene matches. On this clone: The antigen remains unidentified.

This clonotype originated in a woman aged 18-29 years in good health and CMV-seropositive. The sample consisted of PBMCs. This sequence joins TRBV10-3 and TRBJ2-5; 9 bases are a match to TRBD2. Here the CDR3 DNA reads TGTGCCATCAATCCCGGGACTAGCAGCGAGACCCAGTACTTC. Its translation: CAINPGTSSETQYF.